Below are 27 T cell receptor beta chains sequenced from a single sample in a study of blood T cell repertoires in COVID-19. The assay was immunoSEQ multiplex PCR, and TCRdb's table has in-frame clones only and misses some. The top ten hold just over 6.5% of the sample, which has some 270,000 clones, 70% to 90% seen once. Sequenced: PBMCs or T cells enriched from blood (not recorded which). All receptors come from a woman aged 50 to 60 who had been exposed to COVID-19.

The V and J genes are TRBV19 and TRBJ1-2; perhaps TRBD1 as D (5 bases). The CDR3 sequence is 16 residues long. V was cut by 2 bases and J by 2 bases, with 15 bases left in between. Germline V gene data show CDR1 as LNHDA and CDR2 as SQIVND (reference sequence). The CDR3 nucleotides read TGTGCCAGTAGTATAATTGTGGGGCAGGAAAACTATGGCTACACCTTC. Translation: CASSIIVGQENYGYTF.

The chain uses TRBV28 and TRBJ2-5; 8 nucleotides agree with TRBD2. The V segment lost 10 bases and the J segment 6 bases; nucleotides outside the gene matches: 13. This CDR3 contains 14 residues. CDR1 and CDR2 from the germline V gene are MDHEN and SYDVKM. The CDR3 region has the DNA TGTGCCACACAGGACCCCGGGGGGGCCCAGACCCAGTACTTC. Translating gives CATQDPGGAQTQYF.

The V and J genes are TRBV7-9 and TRBJ1-2; TRBD1 agrees at 9 bases. The CDR3 totals 14 residues. V was pared by 2 bases and J by 8 bases, with 6 bases of the junction left unmatched. Germline V gene data show CDR1 as SEHNR and CDR2 as FQNEAQ (reference sequence). The CDR3 loop is CASSLPGQGGGYTF. The DNA for the CDR3 is TGTGCCAGCAGCTTACCGGGACAGGGAGGCGGCTACACCTTC.

This clone was counted only a few times. The rearrangement uses TRBV18 and TRBJ1-2; D gene unclear. Germline CDR1 reads KGHSH; CDR2 reads LQKENI. There are 11 residues in the CDR3. The V gene lost 6 bases and the J gene lost 5 bases, with 7 bases spanning the gap. The CDR3, as DNA: TGTGCCAGCTCGGAGCGTTATGGCTACACCTTC. It yields the protein CASSERYGYTF.

The CDR3 nucleotides read TGCGCCAGCAGCTTGGCCGGACTAGCGGGGGGACCGGATGAGCAGTTCTTC. This encodes CASSLAGLAGGPDEQFF. The gene calls are TRBV5-1 and TRBJ2-1, with TRBD2 matching 14 bases. Germline V gene lookup returns CDR1 SGHRS and CDR2 YFSETQ. CDR3 length: 17 residues. The V and J ends lost 0 bases and 8 bases, in that order; junction bases with no gene match: 7.

The V call is TRBV29-1, the J call TRBJ1-2, with 8 bases fitting TRBD1. In germline, CDR1 is SQVTM, CDR2 ANQGSEA. The CDR3 has 12 amino acids. With 7 bases clipped from V and 7 bases from J, the junction kept 8 bases outside the gene matches. The CDR3 spells CSASLQGVGYTF. The CDR3 region has the DNA TGCAGCGCGTCTTTACAGGGGGTTGGCTACACCTTC. The variable domain in full, completed from reference TRBV29-1 and TRBJ1-2, reads SAVISQKPSRDICQRGTSLTIQCQVDSQVTMMFWYRQQPGQSLTLIATANQGSEATYESGFVIDKFPISRPNLTFSTLTVSNMSPEDSSIYLCSASLQGVGYTFGSGTRLTVV.

This sequence joins TRBV12-5 and TRBJ1-5; TRBD1 is a possible D gene (6 bases). Germline CDR1 and CDR2: LGHNT and FRNRAP. Trimming removed 0 bases at V and 3 bases at J, with 12 bases between. This CDR3 contains 16 residues. This CDR3 is CASGLVLAGDNQPQHF. As DNA, the CDR3 is TGTGCTAGTGGTTTGGTATTGGCAGGGGACAATCAGCCCCAGCATTTT. The full variable domain, in which reference TRBV12-5 and TRBJ1-5 provide the parts outside the CDR3, is DARVTQTPRHKVTEMGQEVTMRCQPILGHNTVFWYRQTMMQGLELLAYFRNRAPLDDSGMPKDRFSAEMPDATLATLKIQPSEPRDSAVYFCASGLVLAGDNQPQHFGDGTRLSIL.

The chain joins TRBV28 to TRBJ2-1; TRBD1 agrees at 8 bases. With V trimmed by 2 bases and J by 5 bases, 5 bases remained unmatched. CDR1 MDHEN and CDR2 SYDVKM come from the germline V gene. This CDR3 has 15 residues. The CDR3 coding sequence is TGTGCCAGCAGTTTACGAGGACAGGGTAACAATGAGCAGTTCTTC. Amino acids: CASSLRGQGNNEQFF.

The chain has TRBV29-1 and TRBJ2-7; a weak D match, TRBD2 (6 bases). This CDR3 contains 12 residues. Trimming stripped 0 bases from V and 6 bases from J, with 9 bases between. CDR1 SQVTM and CDR2 ANQGSEA come from the germline V gene. The CDR3, as DNA: TGCAGCGTTGAAGATAGGAGGGCCGAGCAGTACTTC. This gives the protein CSVEDRRAEQYF.

This clone occurred a few times. This rearrangement joins TRBV4-1 to TRBJ1-4, with D unresolved. This CDR3 spans 17 amino acids. Trimming pared 4 bases from V and 8 bases from J, leaving 23 bases between. Germline CDR1 reads MGHRA; CDR2 reads YSYEKL. The CDR3 DNA follows: TGCGCCAGCAGCCGTCTAGCAGATGAGGGAGGACGAGAAAAACTGTTTTTT. This sequence encodes CASSRLADEGGREKLFF.

The chain uses TRBV7-2 and TRBJ1-1; D unresolved. Per germline, CDR1 SGHTA and CDR2 FQGNSA. The CDR3 is made up of 11 amino acids. Trimming removed 5 bases at V and 7 bases at J, with 8 bases between. The CDR3 DNA is TGTGCCAGCAGCCTAAACCGTGAAGCTTTCTTT. Amino acids: CASSLNREAFF. The full variable domain, with the rest looked up from reference TRBV7-2 and TRBJ1-1, is GAGVSQSPSNKVTEKGKDVELRCDPISGHTALYWYRQSLGQGLEFLIYFQGNSAPDKSGLPSDRFSAERTGGSVSTLTIQRTQQEDSAVYLCASSLNREAFFGQGTRLTVV.

In this sample, this clone turned up a few times. This chain joins TRBV7-3 and TRBJ2-1; unclear D gene. The CDR3 has 15 amino acids. Germline CDR1 reads SGHTA; CDR2 reads FQGTGA. With 5 bases removed from V and 9 bases from J, the gap between germline ends came to 20 bases. The CDR3 reads CASSPRPASTGEQFF. The CDR3 DNA sequence: TGTGCCAGCAGCCCCCGGCCCGCCTCTACGGGTGAGCAGTTCTTC.

V usage is TRBV10-3 and J usage is TRBJ2-7; a weak D match, TRBD2 (6 bases). The CDR3 runs 14 residues. The germline CDR1 and CDR2 sequences are ENHRY and SYGVKD. V was trimmed by 11 bases and J by 0 bases, leaving 17 bases between them. CDR3 in DNA: TGTGCCGCTACGAGCGGGTCGAGCTCCTACGAGCAGTACTTC. Translating gives CAATSGSSSYEQYF.

The J gene is TRBJ1-5, the V gene TRBV15; TRBD1 aligns across 9 bases. The CDR3 sequence is 17 residues long. Germline values: CDR1 LNHNV, CDR2 YYDKDF (reference sequence). Trimming at V came to 1 base and at J to 1 base, leaving 5 bases not matched to a gene. In DNA, the CDR3 is TGTGCCACCAGCAGAGGGGACAGGGTAAAGAGCAATCAGCCCCAGCATTTT. This codes for CATSRGDRVKSNQPQHF.

The chain has TRBV3-1 (or the pseudogene TRBV3-2) and TRBJ2-7, with 8 bases fitting TRBD2. The germline gives CDR1 LGHDT, CDR2 YNNKEL (reference sequence). This CDR3 contains 17 residues. The V and J ends lost 0 bases and 0 bases, in that order; junction bases with no gene match: 7. CDR3 DNA sequence: TGTGCCAGCAGCCAAGAGAGGCGGGGGGCCGTCTCCTACGAGCAGTACTTC. As protein: CASSQERRGAVSYEQYF.

This clone was picked up a small number of times. The chain has TRBV10-3 and TRBJ1-2; maybe TRBD1 (5 bases). The CDR3 has 12 amino acids. CDR1 ENHRY and CDR2 SYGVKD come from the germline V gene. V was trimmed by 4 bases and J by 3 bases, leaving 6 bases between them. CDR3: CAISGGDYGYTF. In nucleotides, the CDR3 is TGTGCCATCAGTGGGGGGGACTATGGCTACACCTTC.

This chain uses TRBV7-9 with TRBJ1-2; possibly TRBD1 for D (5 bases). The CDR3 is 16 residues long. The germline CDR1 and CDR2 sequences are SEHNR and FQNEAQ (reference sequence). V lost 0 bases, J lost 4 bases, and 15 bases lay in between. This CDR3 is CASSLAAPGIPYGYTF. The CDR3 nucleotides read TGTGCCAGCAGCTTAGCGGCACCAGGGATTCCCTATGGCTACACCTTC.

The genes are TRBV7-9 and TRBJ1-2, with D unresolved. The V end was cut by 4 bases, the J end by 1 base, with 10 bases between. This CDR3 comprises 14 residues. The germline V gene has CDR1 SEHNR and CDR2 FQNEAQ (reference sequence). The chain's CDR3 is CASSSPLDNYGYTF. In DNA, the CDR3 is TGTGCCAGCAGCTCCCCACTAGATAACTATGGCTACACCTTC. The variable domain in full, completed from reference TRBV7-9 and TRBJ1-2, reads DTGVSQNPRHKITKRGQNVTFRCDPISEHNRLYWYRQTLGQGPEFLTYFQNEAQLEKSRLLSDRFSAERPKGSFSTLEIQRTEQGDSAMYLCASSSPLDNYGYTFGSGTRLTVV.

This clone was picked up a small number of times. The chain is built from TRBV11-2 and TRBJ2-7; D might be TRBD1 (6 bases). Germline loops: CDR1 SGHAT, CDR2 FQNNGV. This CDR3 has 14 amino acids. V lost 2 bases and J lost 4, with 12 bases in between. CDR3 sequence: CASSLQGTNYEQYF. In nucleotides, the CDR3 is TGTGCCAGCAGCTTACAGGGGACGAATTACGAGCAGTACTTC. Full variable domain (rest looked up from reference TRBV11-2 and TRBJ2-7): EAGVAQSPRYKIIEKRQSVAFWCNPISGHATLYWYQQILGQGPKLLIQFQNNGVVDDSQLPKDRFSAERLKGVDSTLKIQPAKLEDSAVYLCASSLQGTNYEQYFGPGTRLTVT.

The chain uses TRBV25-1 and TRBJ1-3, with no clear D. From germline, CDR1 is MGHDK and CDR2 SYGVNS. V lost 5 bases and J 1 base, leaving 18 bases between the germline ends. CDR3 length: 17 residues. CDR3 DNA: TGTGCCAGCAGTTCTCACGCGGGAGAACCATCTGGAAACACCATATATTTT. This gives the protein CASSSHAGEPSGNTIYF.

This clone was detected once. V is TRBV30 and J is TRBJ1-4; 9 nucleotides match TRBD1. Germline values: CDR1 GTSNPN, CDR2 SVGIG (reference sequence). With 3 bases clipped from V and 7 bases from J, the junction kept 9 bases outside the gene matches. The CDR3 has 15 residues. CDR3 DNA: TGTGCCTGGAGCCCCGGGACAGGGTTGGGTGAAAAACTGTTTTTT. Translating gives CAWSPGTGLGEKLFF.

The CDR3 DNA is TGTGCCAGCAGTGACGAGGGCCGCAATCAGCCCCAGCATTTT. The encoded protein is CASSDEGRNQPQHF. The chain uses TRBV6-1 and TRBJ1-5; D ambiguous. CDR3 size: 14 residues. V lost 3 bases and J 2 bases, leaving 8 bases between the germline ends. In germline, CDR1 is MNHNS, CDR2 SASEGT.

This sequence joins TRBV15 and TRBJ2-3, with 9 bases that match TRBD2. Germline lookup yields CDR1 LNHNV and CDR2 YYDKDF (reference sequence). The CDR3 covers 19 residues. The junction had 14 bases not matched to a gene; V was cut back by 4 bases and J by 0 bases. The CDR3 coding sequence is TGTGCCACCAGCACGCGACTCGTAGCGGGGGCCGGTAGCACAGATACGCAGTATTTT. This codes for CATSTRLVAGAGSTDTQYF.

The chain employs TRBV19 and TRBJ2-7, with 7 bases that match TRBD2. V lost 1 base to trimming and J lost 0 bases; unmatched junction nucleotides: 3. CDR3 length: 15 residues. Germline-derived CDR1 and CDR2 are LNHDA and SQIVND (reference sequence). Here the CDR3 reads CASSIAGGSSYEQYF. The CDR3 coding sequence is TGTGCCAGTAGTATAGCGGGGGGTAGCTCCTACGAGCAGTACTTC. The entire variable domain, with the rest obtained from reference TRBV19 and TRBJ2-7, is as follows: DGGITQSPKYLFRKEGQNVTLSCEQNLNHDAMYWYRQDPGQGLRLIYYSQIVNDFQKGDIAEGYSVSREKKESFPLTVTSAQKNPTAFYLCASSIAGGSSYEQYFGPGTRLTVT.

This clone was detected once. This rearrangement joins TRBV19 to TRBJ1-3, with 7 bases lining up with TRBD1. V dropped 3 bases and J dropped 4; count of bases not matched to a gene: 0. From germline, CDR1 is LNHDA and CDR2 SQIVND (reference sequence). The CDR3 runs 13 residues. The CDR3 protein is CASSMDRGNTIYF. CDR3 sequence (DNA): TGTGCCAGTAGTATGGACAGGGGAAACACCATATATTTT. Using reference TRBV19 and TRBJ1-3 for the parts outside the CDR3, the full variable domain is DGGITQSPKYLFRKEGQNVTLSCEQNLNHDAMYWYRQDPGQGLRLIYYSQIVNDFQKGDIAEGYSVSREKKESFPLTVTSAQKNPTAFYLCASSMDRGNTIYFGEGSWLTVV.

The genes are TRBV5-1 and TRBJ1-1, with D unclear. The CDR3 extends over 15 amino acids. Germline V gives CDR1 SGHRS, CDR2 YFSETQ. V dropped 0 bases and J dropped 9 bases, with 18 bases sitting between them. CDR3 protein: CASSLATPSFNQAFF. The CDR3 coding sequence is TGCGCCAGCAGCTTGGCAACACCCTCATTCAACCAAGCTTTCTTT.

The chain's CDR3 is CSVGLAGGFSNEQYF. The CDR3 coding sequence is TGCAGCGTTGGTCTAGCGGGGGGGTTTTCGAACGAGCAGTACTTC. The V call is TRBV29-1, the J call TRBJ2-7; 12 nucleotides line up with TRBD2. The CDR3 runs 15 residues. Trimming removed 4 bases from V and 5 bases from J; junction bases left unmatched: 9. Germline CDR1 SQVTM, CDR2 ANQGSEA.